The clone carrying this T cell receptor (beta chain) occurred many times. As yet, its antigen is unknown. The data belong to a study of CD8 T cells in ankylosing spondylitis. Study-wide results and caveats: Typical of ankylosing spondylitis blood, it appeared, was a TCR beta motif of roughly eight highly homologous variants. Matched ankylosing spondylitis synovial fluid reportedly showed significant enrichment of disease-linked clones.

CDR3 length equals 13 residues. Deletions cut 6 bases from V and 2 bases from J, with 10 bases between. TCR beta libraries were made by quantitative 5'-RACE with molecular barcodes. TCRdb redid the calling of the 5' RACE reads with MiXCR, one entry per CDR3 protein. The sample has roughly 440,000 distinct CDR3 sequences, roughly 18% seen once; the top ten hold approximately 1%. The sequenced material came from blood, either unsorted or a sorted T cell fraction (not recorded which). The rearrangement joins TRBV12-3 or TRBV12-4 to TRBJ1-2; D is possibly TRBD1 (5 bases). This receptor was obtained from a male donor with ankylosing spondylitis. CDR3 sequence (DNA): TGTGCCAGCAGCCCGACAGAAAACTATGGCTACACCTTC. It yields the protein CASSPTENYGYTF.